This T cell receptor beta chain was identified during a study of human T cells and chemical hapten exposure. Broader study findings: Relative to control repertoires, expanded TCRs gave rise to significantly more large CDR3 similarity clusters. TCRs whose frequency exceeded 1 in 1000 remained the same following DPC sensitization.

Remarks on this clonotype: Antigen specificity is unknown.

The time point: pre-sensitization, week 0. The treatment was: therapeutic diphenylcyclopropenone sensitization with weekly scalp DPC. With 3 bases removed from V and 1 base from J, the gap between germline ends came to 10 bases. The germline gives CDR1 SGHVS, CDR2 FQNEAQ. The CDR3 runs 15 residues. It was the library that attached unique molecular identifiers to individual cDNA molecules. Each CDR3 protein gets one entry after TCRdb re-called the RACE reads with MiXCR. The sample includes about 120,000 distinct CDR3 sequences, roughly 14% of them seen just once. This sequence was found in a woman between 18 and 29 years old with alopecia areata. Some clones in this sample may be carry-over from other donors' samples. The chain recombines TRBV7-8 with TRBJ1-5, with a possible D match to TRBD1 (6 bases). Sequenced here: whole blood, sampled in connection with sensitization to the hapten diphenylcyclopropenone (DPC). CDR3 amino acids: CASSLGGLSNQPQHF. The CDR3 nucleotides are TGTGCCAGCAGCTTGGGGGGCTTAAGCAATCAGCCCCAGCATTTT.